The clone carrying this T cell receptor (beta chain) has a count of ten or more. Its target is not known. The germline gives CDR1 SGHNT, CDR2 YYREEE (reference sequence). This CDR3 has 15 amino acids. V lost 3 bases to trimming and J lost 2 bases; unmatched junction nucleotides: 4. TCR beta VDJ and CDR3 profiling used genomic DNA as template. TCRdb re-derived calls from the reads in MiXCR, one entry per CDR3 protein. Here the sample spans approximately 170,000 distinct CDR3 sequences, about half being singletons. Before being chosen for sequencing, patients had shown CD8+CD57+ cell expansion by flow cytometry. The entry originates in a study of CD8+CD57+ T cells in acquired aplastic anemia. Study at large: Across the sorted CD4+ and CD8+ cells, DNA amounts averaged 3.2 ug.

Broader study findings: Patients were compared with controls for CD8+ Simpson's diversity, and no significant difference emerged. Patients and controls shared 25 to 30 CD8+ CDR3 sequences.

The TCR originated in a human donor with aplastic anemia. The V and J genes are TRBV5-4 and TRBJ2-5, with 10 bases that match TRBD2. The sequenced sample consisted of sorted CD4+, CD8+, or CD8+CD57+ T cells (not recorded which) from PBMCs. Here the CDR3 reads CASSSGLAEQETQYF. CDR3 sequence (DNA): TGTGCCAGCAGCTCCGGACTAGCGGAACAAGAGACCCAGTACTTC.